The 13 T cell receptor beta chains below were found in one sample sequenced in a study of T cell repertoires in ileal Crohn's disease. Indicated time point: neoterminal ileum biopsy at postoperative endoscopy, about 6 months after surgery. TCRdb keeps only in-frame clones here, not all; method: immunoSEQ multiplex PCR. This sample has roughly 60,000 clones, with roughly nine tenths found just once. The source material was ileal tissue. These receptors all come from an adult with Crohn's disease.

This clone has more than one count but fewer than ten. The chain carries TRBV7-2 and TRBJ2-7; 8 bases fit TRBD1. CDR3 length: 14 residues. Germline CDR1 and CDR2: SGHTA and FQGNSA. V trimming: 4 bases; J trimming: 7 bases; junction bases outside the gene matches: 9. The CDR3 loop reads CASSYGRTGFEQYF. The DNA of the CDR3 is TGTGCCAGCAGCTACGGCAGGACAGGGTTTGAGCAGTACTTC.

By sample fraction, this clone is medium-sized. The CDR3 DNA reads as TGTGCCAGCATTGGTCCCAGGTCTATTCTTGGCTACACCTTC. Its protein product is CASIGPRSILGYTF. The V and J genes are TRBV2 and TRBJ1-2; the D is unclear. Looked up from germline, CDR1 is SNHLY and CDR2 is FYNNEI. The CDR3 loop spans 14 amino acids. V was clipped by 7 bases and J by 7 bases, with 19 bases between them.

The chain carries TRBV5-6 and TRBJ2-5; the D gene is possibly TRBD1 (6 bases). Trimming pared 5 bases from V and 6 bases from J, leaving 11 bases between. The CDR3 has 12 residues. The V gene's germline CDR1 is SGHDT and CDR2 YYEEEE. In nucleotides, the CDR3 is TGTGCCAGCAGACGGGACAAACAGACCCAGTACTTC. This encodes CASRRDKQTQYF.

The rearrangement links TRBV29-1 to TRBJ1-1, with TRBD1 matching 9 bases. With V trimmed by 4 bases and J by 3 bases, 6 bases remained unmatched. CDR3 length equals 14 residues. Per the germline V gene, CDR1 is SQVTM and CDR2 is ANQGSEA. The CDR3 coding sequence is TGCAGCGTTGGGTTACAGGGGGCCTACACTGAAGCTTTCTTT. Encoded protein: CSVGLQGAYTEAFF.

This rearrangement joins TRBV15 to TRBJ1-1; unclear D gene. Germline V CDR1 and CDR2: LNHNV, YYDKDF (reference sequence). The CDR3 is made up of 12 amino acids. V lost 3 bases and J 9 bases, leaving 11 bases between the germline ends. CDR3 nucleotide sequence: TGTGCCACCAGCAGCCGGAGGGAAAAAGCTTTCTTT. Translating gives CATSSRREKAFF.

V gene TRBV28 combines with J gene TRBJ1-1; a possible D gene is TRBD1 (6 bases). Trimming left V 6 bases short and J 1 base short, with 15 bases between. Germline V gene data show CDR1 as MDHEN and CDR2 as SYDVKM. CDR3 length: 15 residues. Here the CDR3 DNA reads TGTGCCAGCAGGGAGACAGGTAGGGGGAACACTGAAGCTTTCTTT. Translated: CASRETGRGNTEAFF.

The CDR3: CASGTSGREQYV. CDR3 DNA sequence: TGTGCCAGCGGGACTAGCGGTCGGGAGCAGTACGTC. The rearrangement uses TRBV2 and TRBJ2-7; 11 positions agree with TRBD2. Germline V lookup: CDR1 SNHLY, CDR2 FYNNEI. CDR3 length: 12 amino acids. The V gene end was trimmed by 8 bases and the J gene end by 7 bases; junction bases not matched to a gene: 4.

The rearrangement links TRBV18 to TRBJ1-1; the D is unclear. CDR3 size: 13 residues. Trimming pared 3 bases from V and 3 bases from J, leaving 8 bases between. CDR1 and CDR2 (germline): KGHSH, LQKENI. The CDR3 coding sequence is TGTGCCAGCTCACCGATGGTAGACACTGAAGCTTTCTTT. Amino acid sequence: CASSPMVDTEAFF.

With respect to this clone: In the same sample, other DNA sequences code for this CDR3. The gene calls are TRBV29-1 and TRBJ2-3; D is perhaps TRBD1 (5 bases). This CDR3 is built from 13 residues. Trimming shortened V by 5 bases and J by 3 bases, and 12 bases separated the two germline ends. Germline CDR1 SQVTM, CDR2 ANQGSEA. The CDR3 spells CSVPRQGTDTQYF. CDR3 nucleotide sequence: TGCAGCGTTCCCCGGCAGGGTACAGATACGCAGTATTTT.

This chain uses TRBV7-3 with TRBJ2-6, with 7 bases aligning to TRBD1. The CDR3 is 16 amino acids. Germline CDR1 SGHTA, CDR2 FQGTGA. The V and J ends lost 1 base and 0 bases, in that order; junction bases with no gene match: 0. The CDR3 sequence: CASSLNRGSGANVLTF. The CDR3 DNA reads TGTGCCAGCAGCTTAAACAGGGGCTCTGGGGCCAACGTCCTGACTTTC.

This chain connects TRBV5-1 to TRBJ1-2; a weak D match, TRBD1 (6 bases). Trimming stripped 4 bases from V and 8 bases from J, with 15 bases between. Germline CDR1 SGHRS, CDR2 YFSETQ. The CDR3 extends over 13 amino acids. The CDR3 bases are TGCGCCAGCAGCAAACAGGGTTGGGAAGGCTACACCTTC. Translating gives CASSKQGWEGYTF.

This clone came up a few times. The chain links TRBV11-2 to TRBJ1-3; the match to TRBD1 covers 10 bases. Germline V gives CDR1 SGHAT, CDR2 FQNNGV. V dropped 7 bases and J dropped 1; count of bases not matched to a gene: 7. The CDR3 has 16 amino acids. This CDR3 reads CASTRQGAISGNTIYF. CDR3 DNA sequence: TGTGCCAGCACCCGACAGGGGGCCATATCTGGAAACACCATATATTTT.

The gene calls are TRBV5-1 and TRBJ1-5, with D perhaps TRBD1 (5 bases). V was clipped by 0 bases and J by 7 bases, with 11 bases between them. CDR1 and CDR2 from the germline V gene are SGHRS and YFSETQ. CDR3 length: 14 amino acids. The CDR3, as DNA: TGCGCCAGCAGCTTGGAAACAGGAGGGCAGCCCCAGCATTTT. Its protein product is CASSLETGGQPQHF.